The 6 T cell receptor beta chains given below trace back to one sample, sequenced in a study of regulatory T cells in long-lasting Graves disease. Sequencing libraries for TCR beta were prepared with iRepertoire HTBI primers and Arm-PCR of CDR3 regions. One entry per CDR3 protein, called by TCRdb with MiXCR from the multiplex PCR reads. The table lists roughly 500,000 distinct CDR3 sequences, around 20% of them singletons. Indicated time point: persistent/refractory GD, antithyroid drugs over 5 years with positive TRAb. With RNA extracted from PBMCs as input, the TCR library was made. The sequencing used peripheral blood mononuclear cells (PBMCs), collected when the disease was refractory, from a patient treated with antithyroid drugs. The receptors originated from a female donor with Graves disease.

This clonotype showed up just a few times. The rearrangement joins TRBV20-1 to TRBJ2-2; 7 positions match TRBD2. J gave up 5 bases and V 0 bases, and 9 bases lay outside the gene matches. The CDR3 is made up of 16 amino acids. Germline loops: CDR1 DFQATT, CDR2 SNEGSKA (reference sequence). The DNA of the CDR3 is TGCAGTGCTAGAGATCGTCCGGGGAGGGCAACCGGGGAGCTGTTTTTT. It codes for CSARDRPGRATGELFF.

The table lists this clonotype with a few counts. The chain has TRBV28 and TRBJ1-1; the match to TRBD1 covers 11 bases. This CDR3 is built from 16 residues. V trimming: 6 bases; J trimming: 1 base; junction bases outside the gene matches: 7. Germline CDR1 MDHEN, CDR2 SYDVKM. CDR3 nucleotide sequence: TGTGCCAGCAGACCGGACAGGGGGCGTAGGAACACTGAAGCTTTCTTT. It yields the protein CASRPDRGRRNTEAFF. The variable domain in full, with the rest retrieved from reference TRBV28 and TRBJ1-1, is DVKVTQSSRYLVKRTGEKVFLECVQDMDHENMFWYRQDPGLGLRLIYFSYDVKMKEKGDIPEGYSVSREKKERFSLILESASTNQTSMYLCASRPDRGRRNTEAFFGQGTRLTVV.

Points on this clonotype: Being one base from a much bigger clone, this may be a read error. The rearrangement links TRBV27 to TRBJ2-6; no definite D call. CDR1 and CDR2 (germline): MNHEY, SMNVEV (reference sequence). V lost 2 bases to trimming and J lost 4 bases, with 12 bases between them. CDR3 length equals 16 residues. The CDR3 protein is CASSLLLPGGANVLTF. CDR3 in DNA: TGTGCCAGCAGTTTACTTCTACCTGGCGGGGCCAACGTCCTGACTTTC. Drawing the rest from reference TRBV27 and TRBJ2-6, the complete variable domain is EAQVTQNPRYLITVTGKKLTVTCSQNMNHEYMSWYRQDPGLGLRQIYYSMNVEVTDKGDVPEGYKVSRKEKRNFPLILESPSPNQTSLYFCASSLLLPGGANVLTFGAGSRLTVL.

The chain has TRBV5-4 and TRBJ2-5; D is possibly TRBD2 (7 bases). V dropped 1 base and J dropped 5 bases, with 15 bases sitting between them. This CDR3 has 15 amino acids. Germline CDR1 and CDR2: SGHNT and YYREEE (reference sequence). CDR3 amino acids: CASSLRGGLSETQYF. The CDR3 bases are TGTGCCAGCAGCTTGAGGGGGGGCCTTAGTGAGACCCAGTACTTC.

This clonotype was seen at least ten times. This rearrangement joins TRBV28 to TRBJ1-2; perhaps TRBD1 as D (5 bases). The CDR3 extends over 17 amino acids. The V and J ends lost 6 bases and 5 bases respectively, with 25 bases between them. Germline V lookup: CDR1 MDHEN, CDR2 SYDVKM. The CDR3 loop is CASSAAGVTTEPYGYTF. The CDR3 region has the DNA TGTGCCAGCAGCGCAGCTGGGGTCACGACAGAGCCGTATGGCTACACCTTC.

This chain links TRBV20-1 with TRBJ1-1; unclear D gene. V lost 2 bases and J lost 3, with 10 bases in between. Germline V gives CDR1 DFQATT, CDR2 SNEGSKA (reference sequence). The length of the CDR3 is 13 residues. The chain's CDR3 is CSARFLRDTEAFF. Here the CDR3 DNA reads TGCAGTGCTAGATTTCTTCGGGACACTGAAGCTTTCTTT.